This is a list of T cell receptor beta chains from one sample in a study of coeliac disease. Profiled with immunoSEQ multiplex PCR; TCRdb holds only in-frame clones, not every one. The repertoire holds approximately 2,000 clones, with around 65% as singletons. The sample taken for sequencing was lamina propria lymphocytes from the gut. The receptor source for this set is a woman aged 50 to 65 with celiac disease on a gluten-free diet. The CDR3 runs from the conserved cysteine through the conserved F or W. Each record gives: D gene, CDR3 length, V gene, clone size, J gene, CDR3 protein, CDR3 DNA. D genes are given only for firm matches. A row's size may be missing; if present it is once, few, many or a size class.

D: .
length: 13
V: TRBV11-2
size: .
J: TRBJ2-1
CDR3: CASSSEFTGRKFF
DNA: TGTGCCAGCAGCTCGGAATTCACAGGGAGAAAGTTCTTC

D: TRBD2
length: 14
V: TRBV5-1
size: .
J: TRBJ2-3
CDR3: CASSSSGHTDTQYF
DNA: TGCGCCAGCAGCTCTAGCGGACACACAGATACGCAGTATTTT

D: .
length: 16
V: TRBV4-1
size: .
J: TRBJ2-7
CDR3: CASSQGPGQGTYEQYF
DNA: TGCGCCAGCAGCCAAGGTCCCGGGCAGGGGACGTACGAGCAGTACTTC

D: .
length: 14
V: TRBV19
size: .
J: TRBJ1-5
CDR3: CASSTPGLNQPQHF
DNA: TGTGCCAGTAGTACCCCAGGGCTGAATCAGCCCCAGCATTTT

D: .
length: 15
V: TRBV28
size: .
J: TRBJ1-4
CDR3: CASSPLGAGDEKLFF
DNA: TGTGCCAGCAGTCCCCTAGGAGCGGGAGATGAAAAACTGTTTTTT

D: .
length: 15
V: TRBV28
size: .
J: TRBJ1-6
CDR3: CASIDGQRATSPLHF
DNA: TGTGCCAGTATAGACGGACAGAGGGCAACCTCACCCCTCCACTTT

D: TRBD2
length: 18
V: TRBV18
size: .
J: TRBJ2-3
CDR3: CASSYSPLAGGSTDTQYF
DNA: TGTGCCAGCTCATACTCCCCACTAGCGGGGGGCTCCACAGATACGCAGTATTTT

D: TRBD2
length: 16
V: TRBV4-1
size: .
J: TRBJ2-5
CDR3: CASSPGTSGGAKTQYF
DNA: TGCGCCAGCAGCCCCGGGACTAGCGGGGGGGCAAAGACCCAGTACTTC

D: .
length: 15
V: TRBV10-3
size: .
J: TRBJ2-3
CDR3: CAISRGGPETDTQYF
DNA: TGTGCCATCAGTAGGGGGGGGCCAGAAACAGATACGCAGTATTTT

D: .
length: 11
V: TRBV30
size: .
J: TRBJ1-1
CDR3: CAWSHAGGAFF
DNA: TGTGCCTGGAGTCACGCCGGAGGGGCTTTCTTT

D: TRBD2
length: 16
V: TRBV6-7
size: .
J: TRBJ2-2
CDR3: CASSYPPGSRERGAVF
DNA: TGTGCCAGCAGTTACCCCCCCGGATCTAGGGAGCGGGGAGCTGTTTTT

D: .
length: 14
V: TRBV19
size: .
J: TRBJ2-2
CDR3: CASRSTGGTGELFF
DNA: TGTGCCAGTAGGTCGACTGGGGGGACCGGGGAGCTGTTTTTT

D: .
length: 16
V: TRBV2
size: few
J: TRBJ1-1
CDR3: CASSVQGTSRNTEAFF
DNA: TGTGCCAGCAGTGTTCAGGGGACGAGTCGAAACACTGAAGCTTTCTTT

D: TRBD1
length: 17
V: TRBV25-1
size: .
J: TRBJ1-4
CDR3: CASSDRGLFMANEKLFF
DNA: TGTGCCAGCAGTGACAGGGGGCTCTTTATGGCTAATGAAAAACTGTTTTTT

D: .
length: 15
V: TRBV5-1
size: .
J: TRBJ2-1
CDR3: CASSLEGDSYNEQFF
DNA: TGCGCCAGCAGCTTGGAAGGGGACTCCTACAATGAGCAGTTCTTC

D: .
length: 15
V: TRBV7-2
size: .
J: TRBJ1-1
CDR3: CASSSSGGMNTEAFF
DNA: TGTGCCAGCAGCTCGAGCGGCGGTATGAACACTGAAGCTTTCTTT

D: .
length: 15
V: TRBV9
size: .
J: TRBJ2-6
CDR3: CASSVGRAGANVLTF
DNA: TGTGCCAGCAGCGTGGGTCGGGCTGGGGCCAACGTCCTGACTTTC